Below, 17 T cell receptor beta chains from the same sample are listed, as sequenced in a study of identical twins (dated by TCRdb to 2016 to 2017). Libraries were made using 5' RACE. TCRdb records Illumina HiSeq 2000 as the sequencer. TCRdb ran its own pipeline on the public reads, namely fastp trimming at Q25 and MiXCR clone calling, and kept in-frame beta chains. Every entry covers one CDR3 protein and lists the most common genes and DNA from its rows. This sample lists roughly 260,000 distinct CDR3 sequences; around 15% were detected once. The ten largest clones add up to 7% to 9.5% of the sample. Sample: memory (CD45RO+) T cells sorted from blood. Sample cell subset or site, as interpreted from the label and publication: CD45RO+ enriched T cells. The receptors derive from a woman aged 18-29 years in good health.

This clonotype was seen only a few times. The CDR3 here is CSASRTLGEKLFF. DNA for the CDR3: TGCAGTGCTTCTCGAACCCTGGGAGAAAAACTGTTTTTT. The J gene is TRBJ1-4, the V gene TRBV20-1; the D is unclear. The CDR3 extends over 13 amino acids. CDR1 DFQATT and CDR2 SNEGSKA come from the germline V gene (reference sequence). The V end was cut by 5 bases, the J end by 8 bases, with 15 bases between.

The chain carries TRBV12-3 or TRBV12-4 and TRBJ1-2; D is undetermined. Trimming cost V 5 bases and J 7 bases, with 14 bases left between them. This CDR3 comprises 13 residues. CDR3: CASSPQTRTGYTF. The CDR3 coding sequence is TGTGCCAGCAGTCCCCAGACCCGGACTGGCTACACCTTC.

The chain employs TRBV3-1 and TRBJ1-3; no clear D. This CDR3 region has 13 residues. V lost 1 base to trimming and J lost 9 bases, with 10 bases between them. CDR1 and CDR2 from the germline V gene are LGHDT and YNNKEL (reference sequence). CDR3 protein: CASSQATIGTIYF. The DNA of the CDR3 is TGTGCCAGCAGCCAAGCTACTATAGGCACCATATATTTT.

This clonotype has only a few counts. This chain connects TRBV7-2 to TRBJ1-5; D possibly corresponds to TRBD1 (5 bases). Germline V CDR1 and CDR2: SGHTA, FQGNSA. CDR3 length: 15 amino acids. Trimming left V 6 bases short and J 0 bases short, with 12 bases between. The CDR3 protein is CASRHDSYSNQPQHF. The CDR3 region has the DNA TGTGCCAGCAGACACGACAGCTATAGCAATCAGCCCCAGCATTTT.

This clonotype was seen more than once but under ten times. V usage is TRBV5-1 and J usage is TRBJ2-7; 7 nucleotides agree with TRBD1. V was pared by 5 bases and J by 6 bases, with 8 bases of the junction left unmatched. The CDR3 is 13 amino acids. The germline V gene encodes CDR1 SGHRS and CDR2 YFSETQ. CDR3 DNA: TGCGCCAGCAGGGGACAGCCCCTGGCCGAGCAGTACTTC. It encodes CASRGQPLAEQYF.

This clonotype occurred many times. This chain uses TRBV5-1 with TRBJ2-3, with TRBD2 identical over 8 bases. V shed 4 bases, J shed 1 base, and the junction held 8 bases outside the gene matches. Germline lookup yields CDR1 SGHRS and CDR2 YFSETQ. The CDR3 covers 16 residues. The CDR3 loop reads CASSPSGGTGTDTQYF. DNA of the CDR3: TGCGCCAGCAGCCCGTCGGGAGGGACGGGCACAGATACGCAGTATTTT.

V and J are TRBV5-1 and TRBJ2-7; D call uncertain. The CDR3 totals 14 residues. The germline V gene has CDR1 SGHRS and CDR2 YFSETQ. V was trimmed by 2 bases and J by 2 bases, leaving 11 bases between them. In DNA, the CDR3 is TGCGCCAGCAGCTTAGGGCAGACAACCTACGAGCAGTACTTC. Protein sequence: CASSLGQTTYEQYF. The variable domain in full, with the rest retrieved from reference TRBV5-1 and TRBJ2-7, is KAGVTQTPRYLIKTRGQQVTLSCSPISGHRSVSWYQQTPGQGLQFLFEYFSETQRNKGNFPGRFSGRQFSNSRSEMNVSTLELGDSALYLCASSLGQTTYEQYFGPGTRLTVT.

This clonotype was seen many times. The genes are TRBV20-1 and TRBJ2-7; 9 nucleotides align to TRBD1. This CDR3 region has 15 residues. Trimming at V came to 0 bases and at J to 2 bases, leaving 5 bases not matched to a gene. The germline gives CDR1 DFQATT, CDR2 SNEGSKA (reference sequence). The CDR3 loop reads CSARDGDRVTYEQYF. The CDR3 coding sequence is TGCAGTGCTAGAGACGGGGACAGGGTTACCTACGAGCAGTACTTC.

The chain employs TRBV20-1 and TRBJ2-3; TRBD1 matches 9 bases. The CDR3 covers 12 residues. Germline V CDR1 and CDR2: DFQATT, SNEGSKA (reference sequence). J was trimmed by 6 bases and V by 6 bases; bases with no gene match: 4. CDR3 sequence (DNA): TGCAGTGCGGGGACAGGGTGGGATACGCAGTATTTT. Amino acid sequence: CSAGTGWDTQYF.

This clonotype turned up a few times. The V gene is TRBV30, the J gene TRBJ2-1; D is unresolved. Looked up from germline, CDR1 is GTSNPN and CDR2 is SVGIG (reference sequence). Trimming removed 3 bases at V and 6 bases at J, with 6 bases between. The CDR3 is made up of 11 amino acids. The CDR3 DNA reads TGTGCCTGGAGCGACTTCAATGAGCAGTTCTTC. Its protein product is CAWSDFNEQFF.

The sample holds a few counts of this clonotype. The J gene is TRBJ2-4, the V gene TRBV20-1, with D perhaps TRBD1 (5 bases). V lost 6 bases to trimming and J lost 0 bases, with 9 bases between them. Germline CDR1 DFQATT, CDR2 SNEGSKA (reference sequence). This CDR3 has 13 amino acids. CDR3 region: CSADQGAKNIQYF. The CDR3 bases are TGCAGTGCCGATCAGGGAGCCAAAAACATTCAGTACTTC.

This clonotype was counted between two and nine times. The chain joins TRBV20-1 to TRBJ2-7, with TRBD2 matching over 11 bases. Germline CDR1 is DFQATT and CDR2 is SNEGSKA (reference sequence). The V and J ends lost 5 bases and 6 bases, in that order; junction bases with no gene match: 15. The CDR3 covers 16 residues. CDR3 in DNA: TGCAGTGCTCCACAGTCCGGGACTAGCGGAAGAGGCGAGCAGTACTTC. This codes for CSAPQSGTSGRGEQYF.

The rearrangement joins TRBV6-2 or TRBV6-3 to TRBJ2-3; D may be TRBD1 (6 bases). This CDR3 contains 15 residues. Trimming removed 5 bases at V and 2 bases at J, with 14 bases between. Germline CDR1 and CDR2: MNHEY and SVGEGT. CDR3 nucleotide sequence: TGTGCCAGCAGTACCCGAGGGGGATCCACAGATACGCAGTATTTT. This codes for CASSTRGGSTDTQYF.

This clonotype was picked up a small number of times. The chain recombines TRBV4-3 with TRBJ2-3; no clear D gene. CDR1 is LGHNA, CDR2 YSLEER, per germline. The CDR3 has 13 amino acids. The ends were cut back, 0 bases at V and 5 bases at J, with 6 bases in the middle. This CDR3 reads CASSQDGVDTQYF. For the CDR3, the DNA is TGCGCCAGCAGCCAAGATGGGGTAGATACGCAGTATTTT.

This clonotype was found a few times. The CDR3 here is CASSSGTYGYTF. Here the CDR3 DNA reads TGTGCCAGCAGCTCCGGGACCTATGGCTACACCTTC. The V and J genes are TRBV9 and TRBJ1-2; D is perhaps TRBD1 (5 bases). CDR3 length: 12 residues. Germline loops: CDR1 SGDLS, CDR2 YYNGEE. V gave up 4 bases and J gave up 4 bases, with 8 bases separating them.

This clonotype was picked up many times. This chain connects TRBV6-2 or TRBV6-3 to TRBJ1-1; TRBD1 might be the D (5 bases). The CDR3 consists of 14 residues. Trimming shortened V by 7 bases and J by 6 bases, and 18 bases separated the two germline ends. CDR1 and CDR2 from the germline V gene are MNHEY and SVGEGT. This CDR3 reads CASKPEGRVPEAFF. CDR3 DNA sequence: TGTGCCAGCAAACCCGAGGGCAGGGTACCTGAAGCTTTCTTT.

In DNA form, the CDR3 reads TGTGCCAGCAGCTTAAACGCCGCCAACATTCAGTACTTC. This codes for CASSLNAANIQYF. The rearrangement links TRBV7-2 to TRBJ2-4; D gene unclear. Germline assignment: CDR1 SGHTA and CDR2 FQGNSA. The CDR3 runs to 13 residues. Trimming removed 2 bases from V and 7 bases from J, with 9 bases in between.